The 15 T cell receptor beta chains presented below share a single source sample, sequenced in a study of T-cell memory formation after mild COVID-19. TCRdb itself ran the 5' RACE reads through MiXCR, one entry per CDR3 protein. The table includes 350,000 or so distinct CDR3 sequences, approximately 12% detected once. The sequenced sample consisted of PBMCs or a T cell subset sorted from them (not recorded which). These receptors came from a man aged 18 to 35 who had mild COVID-19 (a few samples of this study predate the infection). Cell type and time point are not known.

This clonotype was found a few times. This chain uses TRBV25-1 with TRBJ2-6; possibly TRBD1 or TRBD2 for D (5 bases each). The CDR3 loop spans 18 amino acids. The germline V gene has CDR1 MGHDK and CDR2 SYGVNS. Trimming pared 2 bases from V and 0 bases from J, leaving 14 bases between. Here the CDR3 reads CASSERGGFNSGANVLTF. CDR3 coding DNA: TGTGCCAGCAGTGAACGTGGGGGTTTTAACTCTGGGGCCAACGTCCTGACTTTC. Variable domain in full (rest from reference TRBV25-1 and TRBJ2-6): EADIYQTPRYLVIGTGKKITLECSQTMGHDKMYWYQQDPGMELHLIHYSYGVNSTEKGDLSSESTVSRIRTEHFPLTLESARPSHTSQYLCASSERGGFNSGANVLTFGAGSRLTVL.

The table lists this clonotype with a few counts. The chain is built from TRBV27 and TRBJ1-1; a possible D gene is TRBD1 (6 bases). Deletions cut 3 bases from V and 6 bases from J, with 8 bases between. This CDR3 spans 12 amino acids. Looked up from germline, CDR1 is MNHEY and CDR2 is SMNVEV (reference sequence). The CDR3 nucleotides are TGTGCCAGCAGTTTCAGGGGCGCTGAAGCTTTCTTT. Translated: CASSFRGAEAFF.

V usage is TRBV10-1 and J usage is TRBJ2-7, with 8 bases identical to TRBD1. Looked up from germline, CDR1 is WNHNN and CDR2 is SYGVQD (reference sequence). This CDR3 region has 16 residues. J lost 5 bases, V lost 6 bases, and 15 bases had no gene match. DNA for the CDR3: TGCGCCAGCAGCAAGGTCCGGGACAGGCGGTATCACGAGCAGTACTTC. Protein: CASSKVRDRRYHEQYF.

This clonotype was counted only a few times. The rearrangement links TRBV7-9 to TRBJ1-6; D gene ambiguous. V was pared by 4 bases and J by 12 bases, with 19 bases between. The CDR3 runs to 15 residues. The germline V gene encodes CDR1 SEHNR and CDR2 FQNEAQ (reference sequence). The CDR3 DNA is TGTGCCAGCAGCTCCCGGGCCAACGGTTTGAGACCCCTCCACTTT. It is translated as CASSSRANGLRPLHF.

The CDR3 DNA reads as TGTGCCAGCAGCGACGCCCCCGGGACAGACTATGGCTACACCTTC. The encoded protein is CASSDAPGTDYGYTF. The rearrangement uses TRBV5-6 and TRBJ1-2; 7 nucleotides align to TRBD1. Germline trimming cut 4 bases from V and 3 bases from J; bases unmatched to any gene: 9. Germline loops: CDR1 SGHDT, CDR2 YYEEEE. The CDR3 is 15 amino acids.

The V and J genes are TRBV5-1 and TRBJ2-1; TRBD2 aligns across 9 bases. Germline V gene lookup returns CDR1 SGHRS and CDR2 YFSETQ. The CDR3 consists of 16 residues. V lost 0 bases and J lost 3; bases outside the gene matches: 4. CDR3 DNA: TGCGCCAGCAGCTTGGATGGCGGGGGGGTCTACAATGAGCAGTTCTTC. It specifies CASSLDGGGVYNEQFF.

The gene calls are TRBV5-1 and TRBJ1-5, with unresolved D. The CDR3 has 13 residues. Germline assignment: CDR1 SGHRS and CDR2 YFSETQ. Trimming shortened V by 3 bases and J by 3 bases, and 7 bases separated the two germline ends. The CDR3 nucleotides are TGCGCCAGCAGCTCCGATATCAATCAGCCCCAGCATTTT. It specifies CASSSDINQPQHF. The whole variable domain, remainder taken from reference TRBV5-1 and TRBJ1-5, is KAGVTQTPRYLIKTRGQQVTLSCSPISGHRSVSWYQQTPGQGLQFLFEYFSETQRNKGNFPGRFSGRQFSNSRSEMNVSTLELGDSALYLCASSSDINQPQHFGDGTRLSIL.

V usage is TRBV7-9 and J usage is TRBJ2-5; D not certain. Germline lookup yields CDR1 SEHNR and CDR2 FQNEAQ (reference sequence). V was pared by 5 bases and J by 5 bases, with 15 bases between. CDR3 length: 14 residues. This CDR3 is CASSENPLRETQYF. The CDR3 coding sequence is TGTGCCAGCAGCGAGAATCCCCTCAGGGAGACCCAGTACTTC.

V is TRBV5-1 and J is TRBJ2-3, with TRBD2 identical over 7 bases. The CDR3 loop spans 15 amino acids. The germline V gene encodes CDR1 SGHRS and CDR2 YFSETQ. The V and J ends lost 4 bases and 0 bases, in that order; junction bases with no gene match: 5. The CDR3 loop is CASSESLASTDTQYF. Here the CDR3 DNA reads TGCGCCAGCAGCGAATCACTAGCGAGCACAGATACGCAGTATTTT. Full variable domain (missing parts from reference TRBV5-1 and TRBJ2-3): KAGVTQTPRYLIKTRGQQVTLSCSPISGHRSVSWYQQTPGQGLQFLFEYFSETQRNKGNFPGRFSGRQFSNSRSEMNVSTLELGDSALYLCASSESLASTDTQYFGPGTRLTVL.

The chain carries TRBV4-3 and TRBJ1-3; D uncertain. The germline CDR1 and CDR2 sequences are LGHNA and YSLEER. This CDR3 spans 16 amino acids. Between the trimmed V and J ends, which lost 0 bases and 0 bases, there was a span of 9 bases. DNA for the CDR3: TGCGCCAGCAGCCAAGATTGGACTAACTCTGGAAACACCATATATTTT. This sequence encodes CASSQDWTNSGNTIYF.

This clonotype has more than one count but fewer than ten. V is TRBV6-2 or TRBV6-3 and J is TRBJ2-2; TRBD2 matches at 7 bases. V shed 8 bases, J shed 10 bases, and the junction held 1 base outside the gene matches. CDR3 length: 10 residues. CDR1 MNHEY and CDR2 SVGEGT come from the germline V gene. The CDR3 loop reads CASGRVELFF. The DNA for the CDR3 is TGTGCCAGCGGGAGGGTGGAGCTGTTTTTT.

The V call is TRBV7-2, the J call TRBJ2-7; TRBD2 aligns across 10 bases. This CDR3 comprises 14 residues. J gave up 1 base and V 4 bases, and 1 base lay outside the gene matches. CDR1 and CDR2 from the germline V gene are SGHTA and FQGNSA. CDR3 coding DNA: TGTGCCAGCAGCTATAGCGGGGGGTCCTACGAGCAGTACGTC. Amino acid sequence: CASSYSGGSYEQYV.

The chain has TRBV7-2 and TRBJ2-5; TRBD2 agrees at 7 bases. The V segment lost 2 bases and the J segment 1 base; nucleotides outside the gene matches: 7. The CDR3 contains 16 residues. Germline V CDR1 and CDR2: SGHTA, FQGNSA. CDR3 sequence: CASSLMASGIQETQYF. The CDR3 DNA is TGTGCCAGCAGCTTAATGGCTAGCGGAATCCAAGAGACCCAGTACTTC.

This clonotype was recorded a few times. J is TRBJ2-1 and V is TRBV11-2; the D is unclear. Germline assignment: CDR1 SGHAT and CDR2 FQNNGV. Trimming took 6 bases from V and 5 from J, leaving 5 bases between them. The CDR3 totals 11 residues. CDR3 sequence reads: CASRSDNEQFF. The CDR3 DNA follows: TGTGCCAGCAGGTCCGACAATGAGCAGTTCTTC. The whole variable domain, filled in from reference TRBV11-2 and TRBJ2-1, reads EAGVAQSPRYKIIEKRQSVAFWCNPISGHATLYWYQQILGQGPKLLIQFQNNGVVDDSQLPKDRFSAERLKGVDSTLKIQPAKLEDSAVYLCASRSDNEQFFGPGTRLTVL.

This clonotype showed up just a few times. This chain connects TRBV4-1 to TRBJ2-1; 12 positions agree with TRBD2. V was pared by 2 bases and J by 2 bases, with 16 bases of the junction left unmatched. This CDR3 has 21 residues. From germline, CDR1 is MGHRA and CDR2 YSYEKL. This CDR3 is CASSQYSQSSGGAGAYNEQFF. The CDR3 DNA follows: TGCGCCAGCAGCCAATATTCTCAATCTAGCGGGGGGGCTGGGGCCTACAATGAGCAGTTCTTC.